This is a list of T cell receptor beta chains from one sample in a study of shared clonotypes between healthy human individuals. TCRdb's table, derived via immunoSEQ multiplex PCR, lists solely in-frame clones and lacks some. The sample contains 600,000 to 700,000 clones, less than 80% of which appear only once. Sequences were obtained from memory CD4+ T cells sorted from blood. The receptors stem from a woman aged 30 to 39 in good health. CDR3s leave out the opening cysteine and the closing phenylalanine or tryptophan.

length | J | V | CDR3
11 | TRBJ2-7 | TRBV30 | AWSAGAESRQY
12 | TRBJ2-1 | TRBV2 | ASRRTSYFDEQF
12 | TRBJ1-2 | TRBV28 | ASSFQWQGNGYT
14 | TRBJ2-7 | TRBV11-2 | ASSRFAGGRLTEQY
12 | TRBJ1-2 | TRBV7-8 | ASSQGEGIRGYT
13 | TRBJ1-1 | TRBV27 | ASSSSPPRDSEAF
13 | TRBJ2-7 | TRBV7-8 | ASSISGGLSYEQY
12 | TRBJ2-7 | TRBV28 | ASRPGTAAYEQY
15 | TRBJ2-5 | TRBV5-4 | ASSPPPGQGDLETQY
12 | TRBJ1-5 | TRBV28 | ASSFVQENQPQH
13 | TRBJ2-7 | TRBV27 | ASSPDRGNLYEQY
15 | TRBJ1-5 | TRBV28 | ASSFRFGTFSNQPQH
13 | TRBJ1-5 | TRBV7-9 | ASSSSDTWDQPQH
13 | TRBJ1-3 | TRBV6-5 | ASSLTAPSGNTIY
13 | TRBJ2-3 | TRBV19 | ASSILQGASDTQY
12 | TRBJ1-2 | TRBV18 | ASSPQDRGHGYT
12 | TRBJ1-3 | TRBV2 | ASRSGSPGNTIY
12 | TRBJ2-7 | TRBV5-1 | ASSLAGVSYEQY
17 | TRBJ2-2 | TRBV19 | ASRPGTGLAGGPTGELF
12 | TRBJ1-5 | TRBV28 | ASSQGRTIQPQH
12 | TRBJ1-4 | TRBV6-1 | ASSHGGENEKLF
13 | TRBJ2-1 | TRBV11-2 | ASANGGLAVNEQF
13 | TRBJ1-2 | TRBV23-1 | ASSPPGQRNYGYT
11 | TRBJ2-7 | TRBV30 | AGDQNDPYEQY
14 | TRBJ1-2 | TRBV25-1 | ASSQAGQALRGGYT
12 | TRBJ1-2 | TRBV29-1 | SVSGQSYGYGYT
16 | TRBJ2-6 | TRBV28 | ASSPMGQGAAGANVLT
12 | TRBJ2-5 | TRBV27 | ASSRQGRRETQY
12 | TRBJ2-1 | TRBV6-5 | ASKWTSSYNEQF
11 | TRBJ1-2 | TRBV6-6 | ASTAPAEDGYT
11 | TRBJ2-7 | TRBV2 | ASLRQAFYEQY
12 | TRBJ2-2 | TRBV11-2 | ASGRLAGVGELF
11 | TRBJ2-7 | TRBV5-4 | ASSSGRLYEQY
13 | TRBJ1-5 | TRBV5-8 | ASLEGTGLNQPQH
11 | TRBJ1-5 | TRBV15 | ATSADGSQPQH
11 | TRBJ1-5 | TRBV6-5 | ASRTGVGQPQH
16 | TRBJ1-4 | TRBV4-2 | ASSQERGTAGFGEKLF
14 | TRBJ2-2 | TRBV5-6 | ASSPRVSANTGELF
11 | TRBJ1-2 | TRBV28 | ASSLDGVRGYT
16 | TRBJ2-1 | TRBV27 | ARSKGPPLATTYNEQF
12 | TRBJ2-7 | TRBV18 | ASSPSGQSYEQY